A single sample is the source of the 30 T cell receptor beta chains below, sequenced in a study of T cell changes during pregnancy in multiple sclerosis. Clones were read by immunoSEQ multiplex PCR, and TCRdb kept only the in-frame ones, dropping some. The data contain tens of thousands of clones, roughly 92% of them singletons. The sequencing used peripheral blood, collected after pregnancy. Source of these receptors: a female donor in good health, enrolled as a control in a pregnancy study.

This chain joins TRBV6-1 and TRBJ1-2; 8 bases fit TRBD1. Germline values: CDR1 MNHNS, CDR2 SASEGT. Trimming took 4 bases from V and 4 from J; bases not matched to a gene: 11. CDR3 size: 16 residues. The CDR3 bases are TGTGCCAGCAGTGTCGCGACAGGGGCGGTCTCCTATGGCTACACCTTC. Amino acid sequence: CASSVATGAVSYGYTF.

The rearrangement uses TRBV6-4 and TRBJ2-1, with TRBD2 matching over 10 bases. J was trimmed by 0 bases and V by 3 bases; bases with no gene match: 11. Germline CDR1 MRHNA, CDR2 SNTAGT. There are 19 residues in the CDR3. The CDR3 sequence: CASSDLRLAGGSSYNEQFF. CDR3 bases: TGTGCCAGCAGTGATCTCCGACTAGCGGGTGGGAGCTCCTACAATGAGCAGTTCTTC.

The sample holds one count of this clone. This chain connects TRBV28 to TRBJ1-2; D call uncertain. In germline, CDR1 is MDHEN, CDR2 SYDVKM. The germline V and J ends were trimmed by 5 bases and 8 bases, with 12 bases remaining between them. The CDR3 has 12 residues. CDR3 amino acids: CASSLAARGYTF. CDR3 coding DNA: TGTGCCAGCAGTCTGGCCGCTAGGGGCTACACCTTC.

The chain is built from TRBV11-3 and TRBJ2-5; D is unclear. V lost 3 bases and J lost 5, with 10 bases in between. The CDR3 extends over 13 amino acids. Per the germline V gene, CDR1 is SGHNT and CDR2 is YENEEA. The CDR3 spells CASSFRVWETQYF. CDR3 in DNA: TGTGCCAGCAGCTTTCGGGTCTGGGAGACCCAGTACTTC.

This clone was recorded only once. The chain is built from TRBV5-1 and TRBJ2-7; D perhaps matches TRBD1 (6 bases). V was clipped by 4 bases and J by 2 bases, with 10 bases between them. Germline V CDR1 and CDR2: SGHRS, YFSETQ. This CDR3 is 13 amino acids long. CDR3 sequence reads: CASSTGQPYEQYF. DNA for the CDR3: TGCGCCAGCAGCACGGGACAACCCTACGAGCAGTACTTC.

The chain carries TRBV6-9 and TRBJ2-7; 8 bases are shared with TRBD2. The trim removed 5 bases at V and 2 bases at J, leaving 11 bases unmatched. Germline V gives CDR1 MNHGY, CDR2 SVAAGI. The CDR3 spans 16 residues. The CDR3 nucleotides read TGTGCCAGCAGTCACGCTTCCACTAGCGGAACCTACGAGCAGTACTTC. Its translation is CASSHASTSGTYEQYF.

The CDR3 DNA reads as TGCGCCAGCAGCCCCGGGGGGGGGCTTTGGGGCAACGAGCAGTACTTC. Protein sequence: CASSPGGGLWGNEQYF. The rearrangement joins TRBV4-1 to TRBJ2-7, with TRBD2 matching over 8 bases. With 4 bases clipped from V and 5 bases from J, the junction kept 13 bases outside the gene matches. Germline CDR1 and CDR2: MGHRA and YSYEKL. The CDR3 length is 16 residues.

The chain recombines TRBV5-6 with TRBJ2-7; 14 bases match TRBD2. V shed 0 bases, J shed 4 bases, and the junction held 3 bases outside the gene matches. Germline V gives CDR1 SGHDT, CDR2 YYEEEE. The CDR3 spans 16 residues. CDR3 sequence (DNA): TGTGCCAGCAGCTTGGCCGGGACTAGCGGGGGATACGAGCAGTACTTC. Its protein is CASSLAGTSGGYEQYF.

The rearrangement uses TRBV28 and TRBJ1-5; no clear D gene. The ends were cut back, 6 bases at V and 2 bases at J, with 14 bases in the middle. Germline lookup yields CDR1 MDHEN and CDR2 SYDVKM. The CDR3 is made up of 15 amino acids. CDR3 protein: CASRTDRRGNQPQHF. Written as DNA, the CDR3 is TGTGCCAGCAGAACTGATAGGAGGGGCAATCAGCCCCAGCATTTT.

V is TRBV27 and J is TRBJ2-7; 7 positions match TRBD1. With 5 bases clipped from V and 4 bases from J, the junction kept 8 bases outside the gene matches. Per germline, CDR1 MNHEY and CDR2 SMNVEV (reference sequence). CDR3 length: 14 amino acids. This CDR3 reads CASSRQGSPYEQYF. DNA of the CDR3: TGTGCCAGCAGTCGACAGGGCTCCCCTTACGAGCAGTACTTC.

The chain is built from TRBV25-1 and TRBJ2-3; TRBD2 is a possible D gene (5 bases). This CDR3 comprises 16 residues. Trimming pared 1 base from V and 4 bases from J, leaving 15 bases between. CDR1 is MGHDK and CDR2 is SYGVNS in the germline V gene. CDR3 amino acids: CASSELRVGVADTQYF. The CDR3 DNA follows: TGTGCCAGCAGTGAATTGAGGGTCGGGGTCGCAGATACGCAGTATTTT.

The V gene is TRBV7-9, the J gene TRBJ1-4; tentatively, D is TRBD1 (6 bases). The length of the CDR3 is 15 residues. In germline, CDR1 is SEHNR, CDR2 FQNEAQ (reference sequence). V shed 1 base and J shed 2 bases, with 8 bases lying between them. The CDR3 DNA is TGTGCCAGCAGCTTAGTCACAGGGACTAATGAAAAACTGTTTTTT. Its translation is CASSLVTGTNEKLFF.

This clone was counted a few times. The rearrangement uses TRBV28 and TRBJ1-1, with D possibly being TRBD1 (6 bases). There are 14 residues in the CDR3. CDR1 and CDR2 from the germline V gene are MDHEN and SYDVKM. V was shortened by 6 bases and J by 1 base, with 12 bases between the two germline ends. The CDR3 nucleotides are TGTGCCAGCAGAGCAACAGGGACGAACACTGAAGCTTTCTTT. Its protein product is CASRATGTNTEAFF.

The chain links TRBV5-1 to TRBJ1-3, with 8 bases fitting TRBD1. Trimming removed 4 bases from V and 0 bases from J; junction bases left unmatched: 6. The CDR3 is 16 residues long. Germline V CDR1 and CDR2: SGHRS, YFSETQ. As DNA, the CDR3 is TGCGCCAGCAGCAGGGGACAGGACAACTCTGGAAACACCATATATTTT. This translates into CASSRGQDNSGNTIYF. The full variable domain, its missing parts supplied by reference TRBV5-1 and TRBJ1-3, is KAGVTQTPRYLIKTRGQQVTLSCSPISGHRSVSWYQQTPGQGLQFLFEYFSETQRNKGNFPGRFSGRQFSNSRSEMNVSTLELGDSALYLCASSRGQDNSGNTIYFGEGSWLTVV.

The chain links TRBV23-1 to TRBJ2-6; 7 nucleotides agree with TRBD1. TRBV23-1 counts as an open reading frame of uncertain function. CDR3 length: 18 residues. With V trimmed by 0 bases and J by 0 bases, 5 bases remained unmatched. The CDR3, as DNA: TGCGCCAGCAGTCAATCGAAAGGGACAGACTCTGGGGCCAACGTCCTGACTTTC. It encodes CASSQSKGTDSGANVLTF.

J is TRBJ2-7 and V is TRBV14, with 9 bases identical to TRBD1. Germline V gene data show CDR1 as SGHDN and CDR2 as FVKESK. There are 15 residues in the CDR3. V trimming: 3 bases; J trimming: 7 bases; junction bases outside the gene matches: 10. CDR3 sequence: CASSQLGQGLREQYF. CDR3 sequence (DNA): TGTGCCAGCAGCCAGCTTGGACAGGGGTTGAGAGAGCAGTACTTC.

The CDR3 DNA reads as TGTGCCGCTACTAGCGGCTCTTGGACCCAGTACTTC. Translating gives CAATSGSWTQYF. The chain is built from TRBV6-1 and TRBJ2-5; TRBD2 matches at 8 bases. CDR3 size: 12 residues. Germline values: CDR1 MNHNS, CDR2 SASEGT. V shed 11 bases, J shed 7 bases, and the junction held 9 bases outside the gene matches.

This CDR3 reads CASSSTGTGGTDTQYF. In nucleotides, the CDR3 is TGTGCCAGCAGCTCCACCGGGACAGGGGGTACAGATACGCAGTATTTT. The genes are TRBV5-6 and TRBJ2-3; 11 bases map to TRBD1. Germline CDR1 reads SGHDT; CDR2 reads YYEEEE. V shed 3 bases, J shed 3 bases, and the junction held 6 bases outside the gene matches. CDR3 size: 16 residues.

V and J are TRBV2 and TRBJ1-2; 11 bases line up with TRBD1. The CDR3 has 13 residues. V lost 8 bases and J lost 8; bases outside the gene matches: 7. Germline values: CDR1 SNHLY, CDR2 FYNNEI. DNA for the CDR3: TGTGCCAGCTTATGGGACAGGGGGTTAGGCTACACCTTC. Protein sequence: CASLWDRGLGYTF.

The chain employs TRBV4-1 and TRBJ2-2; 7 positions match TRBD2. V trimming: 3 bases; J trimming: 7 bases; junction bases outside the gene matches: 14. The germline CDR1 and CDR2 sequences are MGHRA and YSYEKL. The CDR3 is 17 amino acids. In DNA, the CDR3 is TGCGCCAGCAGCCACCTGGACTTTGGCGGGAGTGGCGGGGAGCTGTTTTTT. It translates to CASSHLDFGGSGGELFF.

This clone was seen just once. This sequence joins TRBV10-3 and TRBJ1-4; 7 bases align to TRBD1. This CDR3 has 16 residues. After removal of 0 bases from V and 2 bases from J, the junction contained 3 bases not matched to a gene. Germline loops: CDR1 ENHRY, CDR2 SYGVKD. Here the CDR3 DNA reads TGTGCCATCAGTGAGTCCCTGACAGGGACTAATGAAAAACTGTTTTTT. This encodes CAISESLTGTNEKLFF.

V is TRBV5-8 and J is TRBJ2-7; 7 nucleotides align to TRBD1. Germline CDR1 is SGHTS and CDR2 is YDEGEE. After removal of 2 bases from V and 0 bases from J, the junction contained 2 bases not matched to a gene. The CDR3 extends over 14 amino acids. The chain's CDR3 is CASSLQGSSYEQYF. CDR3 DNA: TGTGCCAGCAGCTTACAGGGGAGCTCCTACGAGCAGTACTTC.

The V call is TRBV4-3, the J call TRBJ1-1, with D maybe TRBD1 (5 bases). The V gene lost 4 bases and the J gene lost 0 bases, with 9 bases spanning the gap. The CDR3 consists of 14 residues. The germline V gene has CDR1 LGHNA and CDR2 YSLEER. CDR3 in amino acids: CASSRGHMNTEAFF. CDR3 DNA: TGCGCCAGCAGCCGAGGACACATGAACACTGAAGCTTTCTTT.

The CDR3 reads CASSLKGRRATNEKLFF. The CDR3 DNA reads as TGTGCCAGCAGCTTGAAAGGGAGGCGTGCAACTAATGAAAAACTGTTTTTT. The chain uses TRBV5-6 and TRBJ1-4; D is unresolved. Per germline, CDR1 SGHDT and CDR2 YYEEEE. V lost 1 base, J lost 0 bases, and 13 bases lay in between. The CDR3 is 17 residues long.

The gene calls are TRBV7-9 and TRBJ1-5, with D maybe TRBD1 (6 bases). Germline V gives CDR1 SEHNR, CDR2 FQNEAQ (reference sequence). Trimming removed 1 base from V and 2 bases from J, with 15 bases in between. This CDR3 comprises 17 residues. Here the CDR3 DNA reads TGTGCCAGCAGCTTAGGTAACAGGGTCCCCGGCAATCAGCCCCAGCATTTT. Translated: CASSLGNRVPGNQPQHF.

The V call is TRBV7-8, the J call TRBJ2-7; D may be TRBD2 (6 bases). The length of the CDR3 is 14 residues. Trimming pared 1 base from V and 4 bases from J, leaving 11 bases between. Germline-derived CDR1 and CDR2 are SGHVS and FQNEAQ. CDR3 coding DNA: TGTGCCAGCAGCTTAGGGTTTAGCGGTTACGAGCAGTACTTC. Its translation: CASSLGFSGYEQYF.

This clone was detected only once. This sequence joins TRBV19 and TRBJ1-5; D is ambiguous. CDR1 is LNHDA and CDR2 is SQIVND in the germline V gene (reference sequence). V lost 0 bases and J lost 3, with 9 bases in between. The CDR3 loop spans 15 amino acids. The CDR3 region has the DNA TGTGCCAGTAGTATAGAGTCAGCGCTCAATCAGCCCCAGCATTTT. It is translated as CASSIESALNQPQHF.

The chain joins TRBV5-1 to TRBJ2-3, with 8 bases lining up with TRBD2. J was trimmed by 3 bases and V by 1 base; bases with no gene match: 4. Germline CDR1 reads SGHRS; CDR2 reads YFSETQ. This CDR3 is 15 amino acids long. CDR3: CASSLPSSGTDTQYF. The DNA for the CDR3 is TGCGCCAGCAGCTTGCCGTCTAGCGGGACAGATACGCAGTATTTT.

The chain links TRBV4-1 to TRBJ2-3; no clear D. Trimming took off 2 bases at V and 8 bases at J, with 11 bases between the two ends. Germline V lookup: CDR1 MGHRA, CDR2 YSYEKL. The CDR3 length is 13 residues. The CDR3 nucleotides read TGCGCCAGCAGCCAAACTCCCGCTGGTACGCAGTATTTT. It encodes CASSQTPAGTQYF.

The chain has TRBV28 and TRBJ2-1; the match to TRBD2 covers 11 bases. This CDR3 spans 14 amino acids. V dropped 5 bases and J dropped 6; count of bases not matched to a gene: 3. From germline, CDR1 is MDHEN and CDR2 SYDVKM. CDR3 sequence: CASSGGTSGNEQFF. CDR3 nucleotides: TGTGCCAGCAGTGGGGGGACTAGCGGCAATGAGCAGTTCTTC.